A single sample gave rise to the 32 T cell receptor beta chains below, sequenced in a study of T cells of healthy individuals. TCRdb called the 5' RACE reads again in MiXCR, with one record for every CDR3 protein. This table has about 100,000 distinct CDR3 sequences, roughly 15% appearing once. Receptors originate from a human donor in good health.

Only a few counts were recorded for this clonotype. The V call is TRBV28, the J call TRBJ2-2; 8 bases map to TRBD1. Trimming at V came to 10 bases and at J to 6 bases, leaving 7 bases not matched to a gene. There are 13 residues in the CDR3. Germline CDR1 is MDHEN and CDR2 is SYDVKM. CDR3 sequence (DNA): TGTGCCACCTCCACAGGGGGATCCGGGGAGCTGTTTTTT. It specifies CATSTGGSGELFF.

The V call is TRBV10-2, the J call TRBJ1-1; 10 bases agree with TRBD1. Germline CDR1 is WSHSY and CDR2 is SAAADI. CDR3 length: 17 amino acids. The junction had 6 bases not matched to a gene; V was cut back by 2 bases and J by 0 bases. CDR3 sequence: CASSEGTGVGMNTEAFF. CDR3 bases: TGCGCCAGCAGTGAGGGGACAGGGGTTGGAATGAACACTGAAGCTTTCTTT.

This chain links TRBV6-5 with TRBJ2-1; 14 nucleotides align to TRBD2. CDR1 and CDR2 from the germline V gene are MNHEY and SVGAGI. V gave up 0 bases and J gave up 10 bases; unmatched junction bases: 5. CDR3 size: 16 residues. The CDR3 reads CASSYSGLAGAREQFF. CDR3 in DNA: TGTGCCAGCAGTTACTCGGGACTAGCGGGGGCTAGGGAGCAGTTCTTC.

This clonotype was counted ten times or more. CDR3: CARSPGAVKRTSGSYEQYF. CDR3 nucleotides: TGTGCCAGAAGCCCCGGGGCCGTCAAAAGGACTAGCGGGTCCTACGAGCAGTACTTC. The rearrangement uses TRBV27 and TRBJ2-7; 11 bases match TRBD2. Germline lookup yields CDR1 MNHEY and CDR2 SMNVEV (reference sequence). The CDR3 is 19 amino acids. After removal of 9 bases from V and 1 base from J, the junction contained 20 bases not matched to a gene.

The chain has TRBV6-5 and TRBJ1-1; D remains unclear. Germline V lookup: CDR1 MNHEY, CDR2 SVGAGI. The ends were cut back, 2 bases at V and 5 bases at J, with 9 bases in the middle. The CDR3 sequence is 13 residues long. The CDR3 DNA sequence: TGTGCCAGCAGTTACAACCCGGGAACTGAAGCTTTCTTT. Translation gives CASSYNPGTEAFF.

This clonotype occurred many times. The rearrangement links TRBV11-1 to TRBJ1-1; D is uncertain. CDR3 size: 14 residues. Per germline, CDR1 SGHAT and CDR2 FQDESV (reference sequence). Trimming shortened V by 5 bases and J by 0 bases, and 10 bases separated the two germline ends. For the CDR3, the DNA is TGTGCCAGCAGCCTCAGGTTCATGAACACTGAAGCTTTCTTT. Translation: CASSLRFMNTEAFF.

This clonotype was seen once. The chain links TRBV20-1 to TRBJ2-1, with unresolved D. The CDR3 covers 13 residues. The V end was cut by 3 bases, the J end by 0 bases, with 6 bases between. Germline V gene sequence: CDR1 DFQATT, CDR2 SNEGSKA (reference sequence). The CDR3 spells CSASRSSYNEQFF. DNA of the CDR3: TGCAGTGCTAGTCGCAGCTCCTACAATGAGCAGTTCTTC.

This chain uses TRBV15 with TRBJ2-7; D perhaps matches TRBD2 (6 bases). Germline V gene sequence: CDR1 LNHNV, CDR2 YYDKDF (reference sequence). V gave up 9 bases and J gave up 2 bases, with 14 bases separating them. The CDR3 has 13 amino acids. The CDR3 spells CATAPGATYEQYF. The CDR3 bases are TGTGCCACGGCCCCGGGAGCGACCTACGAGCAGTACTTC.

There are a few counts of this clonotype. The chain combines TRBV19 with TRBJ1-2; D is unresolved. V was shortened by 3 bases and J by 0 bases, with 8 bases between the two germline ends. Germline V gives CDR1 LNHDA, CDR2 SQIVND (reference sequence). This CDR3 is built from 14 residues. This CDR3 is CASSIQPSNYGYTF. The CDR3 bases are TGTGCCAGTAGTATCCAGCCTTCTAACTATGGCTACACCTTC.

This chain connects TRBV20-1 to TRBJ2-5, with D possibly being TRBD2 (5 bases). Germline values: CDR1 DFQATT, CDR2 SNEGSKA (reference sequence). The CDR3 runs to 13 residues. Deletions cut 0 bases from V and 5 bases from J, with 10 bases between. This CDR3 reads CSARDILVETQYF. Written as DNA, the CDR3 is TGCAGTGCTAGAGATATACTAGTTGAGACCCAGTACTTC.

This chain connects TRBV20-1 to TRBJ1-5; D unclear. CDR1 DFQATT and CDR2 SNEGSKA come from the germline V gene (reference sequence). This CDR3 has 15 residues. Trimming took off 3 bases at V and 1 base at J, with 13 bases between the two ends. CDR3 residues: CSARKASGSNQPQHF. The CDR3 bases are TGCAGTGCTAGGAAAGCTTCGGGGAGCAATCAGCCCCAGCATTTT.

This clonotype has ten or more counts. This chain links TRBV2 with TRBJ2-3; no firm D call. Germline V gene sequence: CDR1 SNHLY, CDR2 FYNNEI. The CDR3 loop spans 11 amino acids. The germline V and J ends were trimmed by 3 bases and 6 bases, with 4 bases remaining between them. CDR3 region: CASSEGDTQYF. CDR3 bases: TGTGCCAGCAGTGAGGGGGATACGCAGTATTTT.

This clonotype showed up just a few times. The chain carries TRBV28 and TRBJ2-7; 8 nucleotides align to TRBD1. This CDR3 has 14 amino acids. V lost 5 bases, J lost 4 bases, and 7 bases stayed unmatched. Germline loops: CDR1 MDHEN, CDR2 SYDVKM. CDR3 nucleotide sequence: TGTGCCAGCAGTCTCCCGGACAGGGCGTACGAGCAGTACTTC. Protein product: CASSLPDRAYEQYF.

This clonotype was observed a handful of times. The J gene is TRBJ2-3, the V gene TRBV9; 12 bases map to TRBD2. V lost 0 bases, J lost 2 bases, and 7 bases stayed unmatched. Germline assignment: CDR1 SGDLS and CDR2 YYNGEE. This CDR3 spans 18 amino acids. CDR3 nucleotides: TGTGCCAGCAGCGTAGGGCCCGGACTAGCGGGGTTCACAGATACGCAGTATTTT. It translates to CASSVGPGLAGFTDTQYF.

In this sample, this clonotype turned up a few times. This sequence joins TRBV20-1 and TRBJ2-5; the match to TRBD1 covers 7 bases. The CDR3 is made up of 15 amino acids. The germline V gene encodes CDR1 DFQATT and CDR2 SNEGSKA (reference sequence). V was pared by 0 bases and J by 4 bases, with 8 bases of the junction left unmatched. CDR3 nucleotide sequence: TGCAGTGCTAGAGATTCCACAGGGGATGTAGAGACCCAGTACTTC. Encoded protein: CSARDSTGDVETQYF.

This clonotype was counted between two and nine times. The rearrangement uses TRBV7-8 and TRBJ2-3, with 7 nucleotides matching TRBD2. J was trimmed by 3 bases and V by 1 base; bases with no gene match: 10. CDR1 and CDR2 (germline): SGHVS, FQNEAQ. The CDR3 consists of 17 residues. Written as DNA, the CDR3 is TGTGCCAGCAGCTTAGTACGAGCGGGAAGAAGTACAGATACGCAGTATTTT. Translation gives CASSLVRAGRSTDTQYF.

V usage is TRBV27 and J usage is TRBJ2-1, with 14 bases fitting TRBD2. The V segment lost 1 base and the J segment 8 bases; nucleotides outside the gene matches: 4. Germline assignment: CDR1 MNHEY and CDR2 SMNVEV (reference sequence). There are 16 residues in the CDR3. The CDR3 sequence: CASSLWTSGGRDEQFF. In nucleotides, the CDR3 is TGTGCCAGCAGTTTATGGACTAGCGGGGGGAGGGATGAGCAGTTCTTC.

This clonotype was seen more than once but under ten times. The CDR3 loop is CASSSDRGQGSPLHF. CDR3 in DNA: TGTGCCAGCAGTAGTGACAGGGGGCAAGGTTCACCCCTCCACTTT. The chain recombines TRBV28 with TRBJ1-6, with 10 bases lining up with TRBD1. Germline V CDR1 and CDR2: MDHEN, SYDVKM. Trimming cost V 5 bases and J 9 bases; bases outside gene matches: 7. The CDR3 has 15 amino acids. Together with reference TRBV28 and TRBJ1-6, the CDR3 gives the full variable domain: DVKVTQSSRYLVKRTGEKVFLECVQDMDHENMFWYRQDPGLGLRLIYFSYDVKMKEKGDIPEGYSVSREKKERFSLILESASTNQTSMYLCASSSDRGQGSPLHFGNGTRLTVT.

There are a few counts of this clonotype. V is TRBV18 and J is TRBJ2-7; 9 positions agree with TRBD1. V lost 1 base and J lost 5; bases outside the gene matches: 6. This CDR3 is 15 amino acids long. Germline V gene lookup returns CDR1 KGHSH and CDR2 LQKENI. The CDR3 DNA reads TGTGCCAGCTCACCACTTGGACAGGGGACCGACGAGCAGTACTTC. It encodes CASSPLGQGTDEQYF.

This clonotype was detected ten times or more. V and J are TRBV4-3 and TRBJ1-1, with D maybe TRBD1 (5 bases). This CDR3 is 16 amino acids long. Germline CDR1 LGHNA, CDR2 YSLEER. V lost 4 bases and J 3 bases, leaving 18 bases between the germline ends. In nucleotides, the CDR3 is TGCGCCAGCAGCCTCTCCAGGGAGGGTTTGGACACTGAAGCTTTCTTT. This translates into CASSLSREGLDTEAFF.

This clonotype was seen ten or more times. The rearrangement uses TRBV18 and TRBJ1-1, with D uncertain. Germline V CDR1 and CDR2: KGHSH, LQKENI. The CDR3 length is 13 residues. Between the trimmed V and J ends, which lost 6 bases and 4 bases, there was a span of 12 bases. CDR3 bases: TGTGCCAGCTCGCCCTCTTGGTCCACTGAAGCTTTCTTT. Translation gives CASSPSWSTEAFF.

V gene TRBV5-1 combines with J gene TRBJ1-5; no reliable D call. Germline V CDR1 and CDR2: SGHRS, YFSETQ. V gave up 5 bases and J gave up 0 bases, with 12 bases separating them. The CDR3 sequence is 15 residues long. CDR3 residues: CASRATETSNQPQHF. The CDR3 region has the DNA TGCGCCAGCAGGGCTACAGAGACTAGCAATCAGCCCCAGCATTTT.

This sequence joins TRBV20-1 and TRBJ2-5, with D hard to call. Germline-derived CDR1 and CDR2 are DFQATT and SNEGSKA (reference sequence). CDR3 length equals 11 residues. Trimming removed 5 bases at V and 4 bases at J, with 8 bases between. This CDR3 is CSASFGETQYF. As DNA, the CDR3 is TGCAGTGCTTCATTTGGAGAGACCCAGTACTTC.

This clonotype came up many times. The chain employs TRBV7-9 and TRBJ2-5; 7 bases are a match to TRBD2. This CDR3 has 14 residues. Losses at the gene ends were 2 bases for V and 5 bases for J; bases not matched to a gene: 5. The germline V gene encodes CDR1 SEHNR and CDR2 FQNEAQ (reference sequence). CDR3 bases: TGTGCCAGCAGCTTAAGCGGGATCGATGAGACCCAGTACTTC. It encodes CASSLSGIDETQYF. Full variable domain (missing parts from reference TRBV7-9 and TRBJ2-5): DTGVSQNPRHKITKRGQNVTFRCDPISEHNRLYWYRQTLGQGPEFLTYFQNEAQLEKSRLLSDRFSAERPKGSFSTLEIQRTEQGDSAMYLCASSLSGIDETQYFGPGTRLLVL.

Comments on this clonotype: Germline is not matched at one junction end, which may reflect a read error. The chain is built from TRBV6-5 and TRBJ2-3; D call uncertain. Germline V CDR1 and CDR2: MNHEY, SVGAGI. The CDR3 is 17 residues long. For the CDR3, the DNA is TGTGCCAGCAGTTACTCTTGGCGGAGAGAAGGCACAGATACGCAGAATTTT. The encoded protein is CASSYSWRREGTDTQNF.

This clonotype occurred a few times. The chain links TRBV7-2 to TRBJ2-3; 9 nucleotides agree with TRBD2. The CDR3 consists of 17 residues. The V gene's germline CDR1 is SGHTA and CDR2 FQGNSA. J was trimmed by 5 bases and V by 1 base; bases with no gene match: 10. The chain's CDR3 is CASSLVPSGMYGDTQYF. The CDR3 bases are TGTGCCAGCAGCTTAGTCCCTAGCGGGATGTATGGAGATACGCAGTATTTT.

This rearrangement joins TRBV4-2 to TRBJ2-1, with TRBD2 as a possible D gene (5 bases). Trimming took 1 base from V and 6 from J, leaving 10 bases between them. The CDR3 contains 14 residues. The germline CDR1 and CDR2 sequences are LGHNA and YNFKEQ. CDR3 nucleotide sequence: TGTGCCAGCAGCCAAGCTCGACTATCCAATGAGCAGTTCTTC. This translates into CASSQARLSNEQFF.

In its sample, this clonotype was seen a few times. The rearrangement links TRBV10-3 to TRBJ1-2; 8 nucleotides line up with TRBD1. The CDR3 covers 15 residues. The germline V gene encodes CDR1 ENHRY and CDR2 SYGVKD. The trim removed 1 base at V and 3 bases at J, leaving 4 bases unmatched. The CDR3 loop reads CAISEWAGGHYGYTF. CDR3 nucleotides: TGTGCCATCAGTGAGTGGGCAGGGGGCCACTATGGCTACACCTTC.

This clonotype came up many times. The chain combines TRBV6-4 with TRBJ2-2, with D possibly being TRBD1 (5 bases). The CDR3 is made up of 14 amino acids. With 3 bases removed from V and 3 bases from J, the gap between germline ends came to 8 bases. Germline values: CDR1 MRHNA, CDR2 SNTAGT. DNA for the CDR3: TGTGCCAGCAGTGAAGGCAGGGACACCGGGGAGCTGTTTTTT. Protein product: CASSEGRDTGELFF.

The V and J genes are TRBV12-3 or TRBV12-4 and TRBJ1-3, with D perhaps TRBD1 (6 bases). The CDR3 contains 14 residues. V lost 5 bases to trimming and J lost 4 bases, with 12 bases between them. CDR3 sequence (DNA): TGTGCCAGCAGTGACTACGACAGGGGAAACACCATATATTTT. It yields the protein CASSDYDRGNTIYF.

There are a few counts of this clonotype. The V gene is TRBV7-9, the J gene TRBJ2-1; 13 nucleotides align to TRBD2. V trimming: 5 bases; J trimming: 7 bases; junction bases outside the gene matches: 8. This CDR3 contains 16 residues. Germline V gene data show CDR1 as SEHNR and CDR2 as FQNEAQ (reference sequence). The CDR3 here is CASSPHGTSGTNEQFF. Here the CDR3 DNA reads TGTGCCAGCAGCCCTCACGGGACTAGCGGGACGAATGAGCAGTTCTTC. Looking up the rest from reference TRBV7-9 and TRBJ2-1 gives the full variable domain: DTGVSQNPRHKITKRGQNVTFRCDPISEHNRLYWYRQTLGQGPEFLTYFQNEAQLEKSRLLSDRFSAERPKGSFSTLEIQRTEQGDSAMYLCASSPHGTSGTNEQFFGPGTRLTVL.

The chain combines TRBV7-2 with TRBJ2-3; TRBD1 matches 11 bases. After removal of 2 bases from V and 4 bases from J, the junction contained 8 bases not matched to a gene. CDR3 length: 17 amino acids. From germline, CDR1 is SGHTA and CDR2 FQGNSA. The CDR3 loop is CASSLTGTGGRSDTQYF. The CDR3 DNA is TGTGCCAGCAGCTTAACTGGGACAGGGGGAAGGTCAGATACGCAGTATTTT.